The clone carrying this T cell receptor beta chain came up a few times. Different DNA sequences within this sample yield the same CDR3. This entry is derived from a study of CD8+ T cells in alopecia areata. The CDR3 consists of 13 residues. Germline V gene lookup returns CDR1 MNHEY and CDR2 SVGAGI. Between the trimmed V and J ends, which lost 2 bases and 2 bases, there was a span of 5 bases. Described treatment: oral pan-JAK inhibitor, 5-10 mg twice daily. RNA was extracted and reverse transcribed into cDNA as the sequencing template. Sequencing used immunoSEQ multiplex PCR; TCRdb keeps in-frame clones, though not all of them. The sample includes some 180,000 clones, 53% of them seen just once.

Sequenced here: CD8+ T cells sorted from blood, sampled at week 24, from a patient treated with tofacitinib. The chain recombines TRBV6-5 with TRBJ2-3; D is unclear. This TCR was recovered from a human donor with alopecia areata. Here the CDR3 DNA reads TGTGCCAGCAGTTACGGGTCCACAGATACGCAGTATTTT. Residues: CASSYGSTDTQYF.